Shown below are 6 T cell receptor beta chains from a single sample sequenced in a study of cytomegalovirus exposure and HLA in healthy donors. The PCR ran on 60 Vbeta and 13 Jbeta primers. Sequencing was performed with immunoSEQ multiplex PCR; in TCRdb, only in-frame clones are kept and a portion is missing. The sample includes some 120,000 clones, roughly 80% of them seen just once. The sequenced sample consisted of PBMCs. The receptors come from a man aged 25-45 years in good health and CMV-seropositive.

The genes are TRBV15 and TRBJ1-5; 8 nucleotides line up with TRBD1. The germline gives CDR1 LNHNV, CDR2 YYDKDF (reference sequence). V shed 6 bases, J shed 5 bases, and the junction held 6 bases outside the gene matches. This CDR3 comprises 14 residues. The CDR3 sequence: CATRTTGGYQPQHF. Written as DNA, the CDR3 is TGTGCCACCAGGACAACAGGGGGGTATCAGCCCCAGCATTTT. The full variable domain, rest sourced from reference TRBV15 and TRBJ1-5, is DAMVIQNPRYQVTQFGKPVTLSCSQTLNHNVMYWYQQKSSQAPKLLFHYYDKDFNNEADTPDNFQSRRPNTSFCFLDIRSPGLGDTAMYLCATRTTGGYQPQHFGDGTRLSIL.

The chain carries TRBV5-1 and TRBJ2-3; possible D gene TRBD1, 5 bases. Trimming took 1 base from V and 2 from J, leaving 8 bases between them. The CDR3 loop spans 14 amino acids. Germline-derived CDR1 and CDR2 are SGHRS and YFSETQ. The CDR3 nucleotides read TGCGCCAGCAGCTTGATGGGGCACACAGATACGCAGTATTTT. The encoded protein is CASSLMGHTDTQYF. The variable domain in full, with the rest retrieved from reference TRBV5-1 and TRBJ2-3, is KAGVTQTPRYLIKTRGQQVTLSCSPISGHRSVSWYQQTPGQGLQFLFEYFSETQRNKGNFPGRFSGRQFSNSRSEMNVSTLELGDSALYLCASSLMGHTDTQYFGPGTRLTVL.

This clone has only one observation. The V and J genes are TRBV10-3 and TRBJ1-2; possible D gene TRBD1, 5 bases. This CDR3 has 14 amino acids. Germline lookup yields CDR1 ENHRY and CDR2 SYGVKD. The V end was cut by 0 bases, the J end by 2 bases, with 7 bases between. In nucleotides, the CDR3 is TGTGCCATCAGTGAGTCCCCAGGGAACTATGGCTACACCTTC. The encoded protein is CAISESPGNYGYTF.

The rearrangement joins TRBV6-1 to TRBJ1-6; the D gene is possibly TRBD1 (5 bases). With 2 bases removed from V and 14 bases from J, the gap between germline ends came to 16 bases. Germline V gene sequence: CDR1 MNHNS, CDR2 SASEGT. This CDR3 comprises 14 residues. In DNA form, the CDR3 reads TGTGCCAGCAGTGAAAGGGCCCGGCGGGGGGCCCTCCACTTT. It specifies CASSERARRGALHF.

This chain joins TRBV5-1 and TRBJ2-1; the match to TRBD2 covers 13 bases. Looked up from germline, CDR1 is SGHRS and CDR2 is YFSETQ. V gave up 3 bases and J gave up 5 bases; unmatched junction bases: 5. CDR3 size: 16 residues. The CDR3 region is CASSYSGLAGNNEQFF. The CDR3 bases are TGCGCCAGCAGCTATTCGGGACTAGCGGGAAACAATGAGCAGTTCTTC.

This sequence joins TRBV5-1 and TRBJ1-1, with no clear D. Trimming left V 1 base short and J 3 bases short, with 7 bases between. Looked up from germline, CDR1 is SGHRS and CDR2 is YFSETQ. The CDR3 has 13 residues. CDR3 sequence: CASSLRGDTEAFF. CDR3 sequence (DNA): TGCGCCAGCAGCTTGCGGGGTGACACTGAAGCTTTCTTT.